This record looks at one T cell receptor (beta chain) sequence and its context. Its antigen is not identified. The germline CDR1 and CDR2 sequences are WNHNN and SYGVQD (reference sequence). This CDR3 comprises 13 residues. Trimming cost V 6 bases and J 9 bases; bases outside gene matches: 4. This sample is drawn from a study of blood T cells in healthy people across ages. For the second PCR, which ran for about 6 to 12 cycles, a sample-barcoded 5' primer and a J-beta primer mix were used. Via MiXCR, TCRdb re-called the 5' RACE reads, giving one row per CDR3 protein. The table shows hundreds of thousands of distinct CDR3 sequences, with under 35% occurring only once. Study-wide results and limits: Estimates based on one million T cells were treated as lower bounds. In long-lived donors, naive CD4+ cell counts and diversity exceeded those of aged donors.

The chain has TRBV10-1 and TRBJ1-6; 8 bases fit TRBD1. This TCR derives from a woman aged 80 or older in good health. Sequencing input: blood. The DNA of the CDR3 is TGCGCCAGCAGAGAACAGGGGGGTTCACCCCTCCACTTT. This codes for CASREQGGSPLHF.